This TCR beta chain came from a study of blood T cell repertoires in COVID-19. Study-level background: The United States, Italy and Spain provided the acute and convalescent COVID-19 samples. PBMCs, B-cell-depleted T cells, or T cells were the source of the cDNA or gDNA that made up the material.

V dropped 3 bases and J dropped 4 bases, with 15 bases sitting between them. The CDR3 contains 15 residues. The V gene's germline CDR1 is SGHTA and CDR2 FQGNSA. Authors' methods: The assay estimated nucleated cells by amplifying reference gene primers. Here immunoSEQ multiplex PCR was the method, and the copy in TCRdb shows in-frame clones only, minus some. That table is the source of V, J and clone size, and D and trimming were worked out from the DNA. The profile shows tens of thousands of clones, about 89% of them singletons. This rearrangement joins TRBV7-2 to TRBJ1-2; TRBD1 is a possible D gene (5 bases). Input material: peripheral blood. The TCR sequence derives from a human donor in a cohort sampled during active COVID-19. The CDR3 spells CASSFPGGGTYGYTF. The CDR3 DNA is TGTGCCAGCAGCTTTCCCGGGGGGGGGACCTATGGCTACACCTTC.